The 10 T cell receptor beta chains in this list originate from one sample, sequenced in a study of beta chain bispecific antibodies for T cell cancers. Study outcomes and limitations: Normal T cells contributed less of the targeted TRBV signal than the leukemia cells did. The TRBV12-3 share of total TRBV signal fell approximately 99% after anti-TRBV12 rather than anti-CD19 exposure.

These TCRs' antigens remain unknown. TCRdb redid the calling of the 5' RACE reads with MiXCR, one entry per CDR3 protein. The sample records tens of thousands of distinct CDR3 sequences, more than 2% being singletons. Either OKT3 anti-CD3 antibody or CD3/CD28 beads expanded T cells from blood mononuclear cells over 3 days. The source material was healthy donor T cells cultured with leukemia cells, sampled from a culture containing a bispecific antibody targeting TCR Vbeta12. All receptors come from a human donor in good health. Some clones in this sample may be carry-over from other donors' samples.

This clonotype was recorded many times. The chain carries TRBV7-9 and TRBJ2-1; the D call may be TRBD1 or TRBD2 (6 bases each). V shed 5 bases and J shed 8 bases, with 13 bases lying between them. Per the germline V gene, CDR1 is SEHNR and CDR2 is FQNEAQ (reference sequence). The CDR3 covers 13 residues. The CDR3 is CASSAGTSDEQFF. The CDR3 DNA is TGTGCCAGCAGCGCGGGGACATCAGATGAGCAGTTCTTC. The complete variable domain, with remaining parts taken from reference TRBV7-9 and TRBJ2-1, reads DTGVSQNPRHKITKRGQNVTFRCDPISEHNRLYWYRQTLGQGPEFLTYFQNEAQLEKSRLLSDRFSAERPKGSFSTLEIQRTEQGDSAMYLCASSAGTSDEQFFGPGTRLTVL.

The sample holds many counts of this clonotype. This rearrangement joins TRBV5-1 to TRBJ2-7, with 8 bases that match TRBD1. With V trimmed by 3 bases and J by 3 bases, 20 bases remained unmatched. Germline V gives CDR1 SGHRS, CDR2 YFSETQ. The CDR3 spans 19 residues. In DNA form, the CDR3 reads TGCGCCAGCAGCTCACTAGGACAGGGCGGTTTCAGGACCCGCTACGAGCAGTACTTC. It specifies CASSSLGQGGFRTRYEQYF.

By sample share, this clonotype is medium-sized. The V call is TRBV5-1, the J call TRBJ1-1, with TRBD1 matching 7 bases. V gave up 1 base and J gave up 5 bases; unmatched junction bases: 8. The CDR3 spans 15 residues. CDR1 SGHRS and CDR2 YFSETQ come from the germline V gene. The CDR3 DNA follows: TGCGCCAGCAGCTTGCGTGAGGGGGCGCCTACTGAAGCTTTCTTT. Translation gives CASSLREGAPTEAFF.

This clonotype was detected a few times. This chain links TRBV5-4 with TRBJ2-1; 10 bases match TRBD2. This CDR3 region has 18 residues. Germline V lookup: CDR1 SGHNT, CDR2 YYREEE (reference sequence). Trimming cost V 2 bases and J 1 base; bases outside gene matches: 9. The CDR3 DNA reads as TGTGCCAGCAGCTTCCCTGCTAGCGGGGGTCCATCCTACAATGAGCAGTTCTTC. Translating it yields CASSFPASGGPSYNEQFF.

At least ten counts were recorded for this clonotype. The chain joins TRBV6-1 to TRBJ1-5; D is undetermined. Trimming cost V 0 bases and J 7 bases, with 7 bases left between them. CDR3 length equals 13 residues. Germline V lookup: CDR1 MNHNS, CDR2 SASEGT. The CDR3 region has the DNA TGTGCCAGCAGTGAAGCGTTGGGGCAGCCCCAGCATTTT. It encodes CASSEALGQPQHF.

At least ten counts were recorded for this clonotype. This chain links TRBV27 with TRBJ2-3, with 8 bases lining up with TRBD1. This CDR3 is 15 amino acids long. Germline-derived CDR1 and CDR2 are MNHEY and SMNVEV (reference sequence). Trimming took 7 bases from V and 4 from J; bases not matched to a gene: 10. CDR3 in amino acids: CASTPLDRAPDTQYF. Here the CDR3 DNA reads TGTGCCAGCACCCCGCTGGACAGGGCTCCAGATACGCAGTATTTT.

As for this clonotype: A much more abundant neighbour one base away suggests this may be a read error. V gene TRBV5-5 combines with J gene TRBJ2-1, with D perhaps TRBD2 (6 bases). CDR1 is SGHKS, CDR2 YYEKEE, per germline (reference sequence). This CDR3 is built from 16 residues. The CDR3 here is CASSFAGGGSYNKQFF. The CDR3 nucleotides read TGTGCCAGCAGCTTCGCCGGGGGAGGCTCCTACAATAAGCAGTTCTTC.

In regard to this clonotype: A read error may account for a junction end that differs from germline. The chain employs TRBV27 and TRBJ2-3; the D is unclear. The germline V gene has CDR1 MNHEY and CDR2 SMNVEV (reference sequence). The CDR3 spans 12 residues. The CDR3 sequence: CASGLGPDTQYF. The CDR3, as DNA: TGTGCCAGCGGTTTAGGGCCAGATACGCAGTATTTT.

There are many counts of this clonotype. The gene calls are TRBV7-9 and TRBJ1-2; the match to TRBD1 covers 7 bases. Looked up from germline, CDR1 is SEHNR and CDR2 is FQNEAQ (reference sequence). Trimming removed 5 bases from V and 2 bases from J; junction bases left unmatched: 23. The CDR3 contains 20 residues. In DNA form, the CDR3 reads TGTGCCAGCAGCGCGAATCCATTGGCACAGGGGCCGAAGACAAACTATGGCTACACCTTC. Translating gives CASSANPLAQGPKTNYGYTF.

This clonotype was counted many times. The chain links TRBV5-4 to TRBJ2-5; 8 bases agree with TRBD2. Germline trimming cut 0 bases from V and 5 bases from J; bases unmatched to any gene: 6. The germline V gene encodes CDR1 SGHNT and CDR2 YYREEE (reference sequence). The CDR3 sequence is 15 residues long. CDR3 loop: CASSLASAGGETQYF. CDR3 DNA sequence: TGTGCCAGCAGCTTGGCCTCCGCGGGGGGTGAGACCCAGTACTTC.